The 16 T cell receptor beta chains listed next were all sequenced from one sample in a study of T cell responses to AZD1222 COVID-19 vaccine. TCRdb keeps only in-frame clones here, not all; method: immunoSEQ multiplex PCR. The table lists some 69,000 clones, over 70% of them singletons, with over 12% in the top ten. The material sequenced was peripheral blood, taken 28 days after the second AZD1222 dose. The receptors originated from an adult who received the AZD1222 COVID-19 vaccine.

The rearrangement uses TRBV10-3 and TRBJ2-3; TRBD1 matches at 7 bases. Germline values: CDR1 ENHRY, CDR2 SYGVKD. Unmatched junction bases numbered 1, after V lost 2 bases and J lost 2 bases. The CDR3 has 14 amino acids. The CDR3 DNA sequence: TGTGCCATCAGTGAGGGGACAGTCACAGATACGCAGTATTTT. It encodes CAISEGTVTDTQYF.

For the CDR3, the DNA is TGTGCCAGCAGCCGAATTCCAACTAATGAAAAACTGTTTTTT. Translation: CASSRIPTNEKLFF. This chain uses TRBV7-6 with TRBJ1-4; D is undetermined. Germline V gene lookup returns CDR1 SGHVS and CDR2 FNYEAQ. The CDR3 extends over 14 amino acids. V gave up 5 bases and J gave up 0 bases, with 7 bases separating them.

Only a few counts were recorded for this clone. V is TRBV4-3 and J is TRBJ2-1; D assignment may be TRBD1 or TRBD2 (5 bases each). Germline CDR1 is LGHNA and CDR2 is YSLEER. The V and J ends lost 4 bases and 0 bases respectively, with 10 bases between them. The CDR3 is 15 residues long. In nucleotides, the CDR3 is TGCGCCAGCAGCCTCGGGGCTAGCTCCTACAATGAGCAGTTCTTC. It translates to CASSLGASSYNEQFF.

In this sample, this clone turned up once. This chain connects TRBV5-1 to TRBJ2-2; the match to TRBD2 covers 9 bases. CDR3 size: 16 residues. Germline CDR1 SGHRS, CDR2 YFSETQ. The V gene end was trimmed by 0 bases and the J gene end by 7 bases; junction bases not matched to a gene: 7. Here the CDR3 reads CASSLASGALGGELFF. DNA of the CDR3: TGCGCCAGCAGCTTGGCTAGCGGGGCCCTGGGCGGGGAGCTGTTTTTT.

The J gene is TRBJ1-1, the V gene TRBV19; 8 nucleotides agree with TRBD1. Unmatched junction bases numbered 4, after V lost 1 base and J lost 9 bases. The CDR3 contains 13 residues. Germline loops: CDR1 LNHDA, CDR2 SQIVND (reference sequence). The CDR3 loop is CASSIGRTGKAFF. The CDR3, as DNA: TGTGCCAGTAGTATAGGAAGGACAGGGAAAGCTTTCTTT.

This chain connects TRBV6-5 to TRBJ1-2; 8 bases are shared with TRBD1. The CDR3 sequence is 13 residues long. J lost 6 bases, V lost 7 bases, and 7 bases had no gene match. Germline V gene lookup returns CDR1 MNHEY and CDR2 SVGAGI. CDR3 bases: TGTGCCAGCAAAGAACCAGGGGGCCATGGCTACACCTTC. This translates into CASKEPGGHGYTF.

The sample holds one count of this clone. CDR3 amino acids: CASSPEMGSIYEQYF. DNA for the CDR3: TGCGCCAGCAGCCCAGAGATGGGATCTATCTACGAGCAGTACTTC. The chain links TRBV5-1 to TRBJ2-7; D ambiguous. CDR3 length: 15 amino acids. V was pared by 4 bases and J by 3 bases, with 17 bases between. Germline loops: CDR1 SGHRS, CDR2 YFSETQ.

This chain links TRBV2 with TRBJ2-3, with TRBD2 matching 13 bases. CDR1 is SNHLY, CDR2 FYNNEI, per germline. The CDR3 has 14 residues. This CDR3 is CATRGTSGADTQYF. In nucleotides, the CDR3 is TGTGCAACCCGGGGGACTAGCGGGGCAGATACGCAGTATTTT.

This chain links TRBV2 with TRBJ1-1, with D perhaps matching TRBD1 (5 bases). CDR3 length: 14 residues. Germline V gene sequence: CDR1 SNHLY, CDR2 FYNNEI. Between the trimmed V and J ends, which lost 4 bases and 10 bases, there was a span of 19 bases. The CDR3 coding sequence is TGTGCCAGCAGTGGTGGGGGTTCGTCAATTGGAGCTTTCTTT. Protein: CASSGGGSSIGAFF.

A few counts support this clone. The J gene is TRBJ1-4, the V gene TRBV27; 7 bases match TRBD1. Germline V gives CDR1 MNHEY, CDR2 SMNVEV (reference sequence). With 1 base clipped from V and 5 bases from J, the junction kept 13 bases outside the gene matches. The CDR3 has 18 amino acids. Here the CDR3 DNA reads TGTGCCAGCAGTTTATTCGCCTTACAAACAGGGGAAAATGAAAAACTGTTTTTT. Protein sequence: CASSLFALQTGENEKLFF.

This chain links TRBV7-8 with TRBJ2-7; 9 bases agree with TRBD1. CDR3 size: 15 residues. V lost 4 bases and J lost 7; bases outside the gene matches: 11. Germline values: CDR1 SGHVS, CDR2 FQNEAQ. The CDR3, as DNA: TGTGCCAGCAGCTCGCAGACAGGGGGGTCTGGGGAGCAGTACTTC. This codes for CASSSQTGGSGEQYF. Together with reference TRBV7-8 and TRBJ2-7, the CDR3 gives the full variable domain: GAGVSQSPRYKVAKRGQDVALRCDPISGHVSLFWYQQALGQGPEFLTYFQNEAQLDKSGLPSDRFFAERPEGSVSTLKIQRTQQEDSAVYLCASSSQTGGSGEQYFGPGTRLTVT.

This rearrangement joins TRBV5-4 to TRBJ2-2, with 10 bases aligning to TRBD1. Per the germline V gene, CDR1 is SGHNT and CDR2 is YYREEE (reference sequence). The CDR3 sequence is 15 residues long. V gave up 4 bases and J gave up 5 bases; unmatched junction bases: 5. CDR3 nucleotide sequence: TGTGCCAGCAGCACCGGGACAGGGGCGACCGGGGAGCTGTTTTTT. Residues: CASSTGTGATGELFF.

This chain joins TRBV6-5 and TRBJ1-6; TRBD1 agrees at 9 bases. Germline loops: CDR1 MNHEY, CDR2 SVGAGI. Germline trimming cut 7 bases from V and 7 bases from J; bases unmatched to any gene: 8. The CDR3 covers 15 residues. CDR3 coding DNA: TGTGCCAGCACCCTACAGGGGACAGGGAATTCACCCCTCCACTTT. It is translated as CASTLQGTGNSPLHF.

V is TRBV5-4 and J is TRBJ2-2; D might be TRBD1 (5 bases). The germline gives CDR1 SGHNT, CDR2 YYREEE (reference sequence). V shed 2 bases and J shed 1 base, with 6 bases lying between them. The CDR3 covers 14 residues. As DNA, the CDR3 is TGTGCCAGCAGCTTTGGACAGAACACCGGGGAGCTGTTTTTT. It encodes CASSFGQNTGELFF.

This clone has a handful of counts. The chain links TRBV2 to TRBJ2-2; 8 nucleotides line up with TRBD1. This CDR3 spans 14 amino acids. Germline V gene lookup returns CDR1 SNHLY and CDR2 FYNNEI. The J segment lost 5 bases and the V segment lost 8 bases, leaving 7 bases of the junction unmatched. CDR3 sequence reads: CASRQGMGTGELFF. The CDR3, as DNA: TGTGCCAGCCGACAGGGGATGGGGACCGGGGAGCTGTTTTTT.

In DNA, the CDR3 is TGTGCCAGCAGCTTAGTACAGATCCAAGAGACCCAGTACTTC. It translates to CASSLVQIQETQYF. The gene calls are TRBV7-6 and TRBJ2-5; the D is unclear. This CDR3 has 14 amino acids. Trimming shortened V by 1 base and J by 1 base, and 7 bases separated the two germline ends. Germline V gene data show CDR1 as SGHVS and CDR2 as FNYEAQ.